This TCR beta chain was captured in a study of response to subunit inactivated influenza vaccine. TCRdb processed the RT-PCR reads anew with MiXCR; each CDR3 protein has one entry. The table records about 540,000 distinct CDR3 sequences, under 30% of them present only once. This clonotype was counted only a few times. Trimming removed 6 bases from V and 5 bases from J; junction bases left unmatched: 9. This CDR3 comprises 15 residues. This sample also appeared in a second study, on T cells expressing NK-cell markers. Per that paper: 5'RACE template switching with UMIs produced the TCR beta cDNA. In sorted CD3+CD56+NKG2C+, CD3+CD56+NKG2C- and CD3+CD56-NKG2C+ T cells, TCR beta repertoires were obtained. Among eight sequenced donors, seven carried HCMV seropositivity while one was seronegative. In several experiments, sorting was confined to alpha-beta TCR T cells through use of an anti-gamma-delta TCR antibody. The study did not resolve the HCMV specificity of expanded NKG2C+ T cell clones.

This sequence joins TRBV12-3 or TRBV12-4 and TRBJ2-1; 8 bases line up with TRBD2. The TCR sequence derives from a man aged 50-59 years who received an inactivated influenza vaccine. The sequenced sample was CD4+ T cells sorted from PBMCs, obtained roughly 12 days after vaccination. The CDR3 region has the DNA TGTGCCAGCAGCCCCCACGCGGGAGGACACAATGAGCAGTTCTTC. The encoded protein is CASSPHAGGHNEQFF.